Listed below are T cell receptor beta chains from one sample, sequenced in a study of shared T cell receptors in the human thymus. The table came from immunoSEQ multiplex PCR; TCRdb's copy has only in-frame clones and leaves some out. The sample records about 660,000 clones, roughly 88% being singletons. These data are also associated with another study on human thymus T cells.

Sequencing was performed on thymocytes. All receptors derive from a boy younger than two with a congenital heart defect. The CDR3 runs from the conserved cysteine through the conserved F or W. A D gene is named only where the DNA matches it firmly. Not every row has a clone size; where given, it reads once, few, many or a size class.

cdr3_nt: TGTGCCAGTCGAGGGGTCCCTAAGGAGGGTGGCTACACCTTC
cdr3_aa: CASRGVPKEGGYTF
d_call: -
j_call: TRBJ1-2
clone_size: once
v_call: TRBV19

cdr3_nt: TGCAGCGTGGGGACTAGCGGGAGTTCCTCTACCTACGAGCAGTACTTC
cdr3_aa: CSVGTSGSSSTYEQYF
d_call: TRBD2
j_call: TRBJ2-7
clone_size: once
v_call: TRBV29-1

cdr3_nt: TGCAGCGTTGGAAAGGGGTCGGAGACCCAGTACTTC
cdr3_aa: CSVGKGSETQYF
d_call: -
j_call: TRBJ2-5
clone_size: -
v_call: TRBV29-1

cdr3_nt: TGTGCCAGCATGTACAGACCGAACACTGAAGCTTTCTTT
cdr3_aa: CASMYRPNTEAFF
d_call: -
j_call: TRBJ1-1
clone_size: -
v_call: TRBV14

cdr3_nt: TGTGCCAGCTCACCGGGGAGACAGGGGTACAATGAGCAGTTCTTC
cdr3_aa: CASSPGRQGYNEQFF
d_call: TRBD1
j_call: TRBJ2-1
clone_size: -
v_call: TRBV18

cdr3_nt: TGTGCCAGCAGCTTAGTGGGACTAAGCTCCTACAATGAGCAGTTCTTC
cdr3_aa: CASSLVGLSSYNEQFF
d_call: TRBD2
j_call: TRBJ2-1
clone_size: -
v_call: TRBV11-2

cdr3_nt: TGTGCCAGCAGCCGACAGGGCGACACCGGGGAGCTGTTTTTT
cdr3_aa: CASSRQGDTGELFF
d_call: TRBD1
j_call: TRBJ2-2
clone_size: -
v_call: TRBV7-7

cdr3_nt: TGTGCCAGCAGTTCAGCGGGGGACCCGGAAGAGCAGTACTTC
cdr3_aa: CASSSAGDPEEQYF
d_call: TRBD2
j_call: TRBJ2-7
clone_size: -
v_call: TRBV27

cdr3_nt: TGTGCCAGCAGCCACAAATGGGACAGGGGATACGAGCAGTACTTC
cdr3_aa: CASSHKWDRGYEQYF
d_call: TRBD1
j_call: TRBJ2-7
clone_size: -
v_call: TRBV7-2

cdr3_nt: TGTGCCAGCAGTTACTCTGGCGGCCCCGGGGAGCTGTTTTTT
cdr3_aa: CASSYSGGPGELFF
d_call: -
j_call: TRBJ2-2
clone_size: -
v_call: TRBV6-5

cdr3_nt: TGTGCCAGCAGCCCGATTCCGCCGGGAATCCGAGACTTC
cdr3_aa: CASSPIPPGIRDF
d_call: -
j_call: TRBJ2-7
clone_size: few
v_call: TRBV14

cdr3_nt: TGTGCCAGCAGCCCTGGAGGAGGGAGTCGGGGGTACACCTTC
cdr3_aa: CASSPGGGSRGYTF
d_call: -
j_call: TRBJ1-2
clone_size: -
v_call: TRBV7-9

cdr3_nt: TGTGCCAGCAGTGAAGGTCGGCCAGGGAATTCCGAGCAGTACTTC
cdr3_aa: CASSEGRPGNSEQYF
d_call: -
j_call: TRBJ2-7
clone_size: -
v_call: TRBV6-1

cdr3_nt: TGCGCCAGCAGCGAAGGGACAAGCTCTGGAAACACCATATATTTT
cdr3_aa: CASSEGTSSGNTIYF
d_call: -
j_call: TRBJ1-3
clone_size: -
v_call: TRBV5-1

cdr3_nt: TGTGCCAGCAGCTTGCCCGGGACAGTAACAGATACGCAGTATTTT
cdr3_aa: CASSLPGTVTDTQYF
d_call: TRBD1
j_call: TRBJ2-3
clone_size: -
v_call: TRBV5-4

cdr3_nt: TGCGCCAGCAGCCCACACCTGACTAGCGGGAGAACGTGGTATACGCAGTATTTT
cdr3_aa: CASSPHLTSGRTWYTQYF
d_call: TRBD2
j_call: TRBJ2-3
clone_size: once
v_call: TRBV5-1

cdr3_nt: TGTGCCTGGAGTGCGACCCCACAGGGCGGGCGTGGCTACACCTTC
cdr3_aa: CAWSATPQGGRGYTF
d_call: -
j_call: TRBJ1-2
clone_size: -
v_call: TRBV30

cdr3_nt: TGCGCCAGCAGCCGGACTAGCGGGGGGGATTACAATGAGCAGTTCTTC
cdr3_aa: CASSRTSGGDYNEQFF
d_call: TRBD2
j_call: TRBJ2-1
clone_size: -
v_call: TRBV4-1

cdr3_nt: TGCAGCGTTGTGTCTCAGGAGCAGTTCTTC
cdr3_aa: CSVVSQEQFF
d_call: -
j_call: TRBJ2-1
clone_size: -
v_call: TRBV29-1

cdr3_nt: TGCAGCGTTGAAGATCAACTAACGGTGGACTACAATGAGCAGTTCTTC
cdr3_aa: CSVEDQLTVDYNEQFF
d_call: -
j_call: TRBJ2-1
clone_size: -
v_call: TRBV29-1

cdr3_nt: TGTGCCAGCCTTGGGGCAGTGAAATTGGGGGAGCAGTACTTC
cdr3_aa: CASLGAVKLGEQYF
d_call: -
j_call: TRBJ2-7
clone_size: -
v_call: TRBV6-5

cdr3_nt: TGTGCCATCGGACGGGGTAGCGGGAACGCCGACAATGAGCAGTTCTTC
cdr3_aa: CAIGRGSGNADNEQFF
d_call: TRBD2
j_call: TRBJ2-1
clone_size: -
v_call: TRBV10-3

cdr3_nt: TGTGCCAGCAGTAAGACAGGGGGCTCTGGGGCCAACGTCCTGACTTTC
cdr3_aa: CASSKTGGSGANVLTF
d_call: TRBD1
j_call: TRBJ2-6
clone_size: -
v_call: TRBV2

cdr3_nt: TGTGCCAGCAGTTTAACCCCCTCTCGCGCGGGGGGAAACATTCAGTACTTC
cdr3_aa: CASSLTPSRAGGNIQYF
d_call: TRBD2
j_call: TRBJ2-4
clone_size: -
v_call: TRBV28

cdr3_nt: TGTGCCAGCAGCAAGACAGGGGGCTGGGGCTACACCTTC
cdr3_aa: CASSKTGGWGYTF
d_call: TRBD1
j_call: TRBJ1-2
clone_size: -
v_call: TRBV6-5

cdr3_nt: TGTGCCAGCAACCCCCAGGCGGGAGGGCCGGGCAATGAGCAGTTCTTC
cdr3_aa: CASNPQAGGPGNEQFF
d_call: TRBD2
j_call: TRBJ2-1
clone_size: -
v_call: TRBV27

cdr3_nt: TGCGCCAGCAGCTCGGATGCGGGGCGGGAGGCCCACGAGCAGTACTTC
cdr3_aa: CASSSDAGREAHEQYF
d_call: TRBD2
j_call: TRBJ2-7
clone_size: few
v_call: TRBV5-1

cdr3_nt: TGTGCCTGGACAAAGCGGGCGGGCACCGGGGAGCTGTTTTTT
cdr3_aa: CAWTKRAGTGELFF
d_call: -
j_call: TRBJ2-2
clone_size: -
v_call: TRBV30

cdr3_nt: TGCGCCAGCAGCCAGCGCCTAAACACCGGGGAGCTGTTTTTT
cdr3_aa: CASSQRLNTGELFF
d_call: -
j_call: TRBJ2-2
clone_size: -
v_call: TRBV4-1

cdr3_nt: TGTGCCAGCAGCTTCCGGGACTCGAGCTCCTACAATGAGCAGTTCTTC
cdr3_aa: CASSFRDSSSYNEQFF
d_call: -
j_call: TRBJ2-1
clone_size: -
v_call: TRBV9

cdr3_nt: TGCGCCAGCAGAGAAGGTAGGACAGGGGCCTCTGGGGCCAACGTCCTGACTTTC
cdr3_aa: CASREGRTGASGANVLTF
d_call: TRBD1
j_call: TRBJ2-6
clone_size: -
v_call: TRBV4-1

cdr3_nt: TGTGCCAGCCGCCCGAGAGCGCGGAATGAGCAGTTCTTC
cdr3_aa: CASRPRARNEQFF
d_call: -
j_call: TRBJ2-1
clone_size: -
v_call: TRBV4-2

cdr3_nt: TGTGCCAGCAGCCCGCGGAGGGAATACAATGAGCAGTTCTTC
cdr3_aa: CASSPRREYNEQFF
d_call: -
j_call: TRBJ2-1
clone_size: -
v_call: TRBV7-9

cdr3_nt: TGTGCCAGCAGCAGCCGGGACAGGGAAGAGACCCAGTACTTC
cdr3_aa: CASSSRDREETQYF
d_call: TRBD1
j_call: TRBJ2-5
clone_size: -
v_call: TRBV5-4

cdr3_nt: TGTGCCAGTAGTTTGGACAGGGATTATCAGCCCCAGCATTTT
cdr3_aa: CASSLDRDYQPQHF
d_call: TRBD1
j_call: TRBJ1-5
clone_size: -
v_call: TRBV19

cdr3_nt: TGTGCCAGCAGCCACCAAACTAGAGCGGGCACCGGGGAGCTGTTTTTT
cdr3_aa: CASSHQTRAGTGELFF
d_call: -
j_call: TRBJ2-2
clone_size: -
v_call: TRBV4-2

cdr3_nt: TGTGCCAGCAGCATACAGGCGCAGAACTATGGCTACACCTTC
cdr3_aa: CASSIQAQNYGYTF
d_call: -
j_call: TRBJ1-2
clone_size: -
v_call: TRBV5-4

cdr3_nt: TGTGCCAGCAGCGACGCGACTAGCGGGAGCCGTACAGATACGCAGTATTTT
cdr3_aa: CASSDATSGSRTDTQYF
d_call: TRBD2
j_call: TRBJ2-3
clone_size: -
v_call: TRBV27

cdr3_nt: TGTGCCAGCAGTCCACGGGACAGTTCTCTGGCGGACTATGGCTACACCTTC
cdr3_aa: CASSPRDSSLADYGYTF
d_call: TRBD1
j_call: TRBJ1-2
clone_size: -
v_call: TRBV27

cdr3_nt: TGTGCCAGCAGCTTAGCGCGGGGGTCCCTATGCGAGCAGTACTTC
cdr3_aa: CASSLARGSLCEQYF
d_call: TRBD2
j_call: TRBJ2-7
clone_size: -
v_call: TRBV7-6

cdr3_nt: TGTGCCAGCAGCCAAGACCAGCGGGACCTCCCCTACGAGCAGTACTTC
cdr3_aa: CASSQDQRDLPYEQYF
d_call: TRBD2
j_call: TRBJ2-7
clone_size: -
v_call: TRBV14

cdr3_nt: TGTGCCAGCTCACCTTCCCGGGAAACCTACGAGCAGTACTTC
cdr3_aa: CASSPSRETYEQYF
d_call: -
j_call: TRBJ2-7
clone_size: once
v_call: TRBV18

cdr3_nt: TGTGCCAGCAGCCCCAATTTCCCCAATGAGCAGTTCTTC
cdr3_aa: CASSPNFPNEQFF
d_call: -
j_call: TRBJ2-1
clone_size: once
v_call: TRBV7-6

cdr3_nt: TGTGCCAGCAGGCCCTCGACAGGTTGGTTTCAAAAACTGTTTTTT
cdr3_aa: CASRPSTGWFQKLFF
d_call: -
j_call: TRBJ1-4
clone_size: -
v_call: TRBV28

cdr3_nt: TGTGCCAGCAGCGTAGGGACAGGGCTAGCCAAAAACATTCAGTACTTC
cdr3_aa: CASSVGTGLAKNIQYF
d_call: TRBD1
j_call: TRBJ2-4
clone_size: -
v_call: TRBV9

cdr3_nt: TGTGCCAGCAGTTTTTTCTCCCCGGGACAGGGGCCGCCAGATACGCAGTATTTT
cdr3_aa: CASSFFSPGQGPPDTQYF
d_call: TRBD1
j_call: TRBJ2-3
clone_size: -
v_call: TRBV27

cdr3_nt: TGCGCCAGCAGCCAAGGACAGCGGAGGGTAAGTGAGCAGTTCTTC
cdr3_aa: CASSQGQRRVSEQFF
d_call: -
j_call: TRBJ2-1
clone_size: -
v_call: TRBV4-1

cdr3_nt: TGTGCCAGCAGCGGAACCGGGACTAGCGGGAGCTGGGCCTACAATGAGCAGTTCTTC
cdr3_aa: CASSGTGTSGSWAYNEQFF
d_call: TRBD2
j_call: TRBJ2-1
clone_size: -
v_call: TRBV9

cdr3_nt: TGCAGCGTTGAATCGTCGGGCGCGGGTACAGATACGCAGTATTTT
cdr3_aa: CSVESSGAGTDTQYF
d_call: -
j_call: TRBJ2-3
clone_size: -
v_call: TRBV29-1

cdr3_nt: TGTGCCAGTAGTCCTAGCGGGCAGATCTCCTACGAGCAGTACTTC
cdr3_aa: CASSPSGQISYEQYF
d_call: TRBD2
j_call: TRBJ2-7
clone_size: -
v_call: TRBV19

cdr3_nt: TGTGCCAGCAGCGTAGGTACTAGCGGGGCCCTGGGTACGCAGTATTTT
cdr3_aa: CASSVGTSGALGTQYF
d_call: TRBD2
j_call: TRBJ2-3
clone_size: -
v_call: TRBV9

cdr3_nt: TGTGCCAGCTCACCAGCACAGGGGGCCCAACATAACAATGAGCAGTTCTTC
cdr3_aa: CASSPAQGAQHNNEQFF
d_call: TRBD1
j_call: TRBJ2-1
clone_size: -
v_call: TRBV18

cdr3_nt: TGTGCCAGCAGCCCTCCCCCCAGCGAGAACACCGGGGAGCTGTTTTTT
cdr3_aa: CASSPPPSENTGELFF
d_call: -
j_call: TRBJ2-2
clone_size: -
v_call: TRBV14

cdr3_nt: TGTGCCAGTCTAGCGGACACAGATACGCAGTATTTT
cdr3_aa: CASLADTDTQYF
d_call: TRBD2
j_call: TRBJ2-3
clone_size: -
v_call: TRBV19

cdr3_nt: TGTGCCAGCAGCGAGAGGACAGGCCCCTACGAGCAGTACTTC
cdr3_aa: CASSERTGPYEQYF
d_call: TRBD1
j_call: TRBJ2-7
clone_size: -
v_call: TRBV2

cdr3_nt: TGTGCCAGCAGCCTACAGCGGGACTCCTACAATGAGCAGTTCTTC
cdr3_aa: CASSLQRDSYNEQFF
d_call: TRBD2
j_call: TRBJ2-1
clone_size: -
v_call: TRBV7-2